The 24 T cell receptor beta chains below come from one sample, sequenced in a study of T-cell memory formation after mild COVID-19. Each CDR3 protein gets one entry after TCRdb re-called the 5' RACE reads with MiXCR. Of 100,000 to 130,000 distinct CDR3 sequences in the sample, around 14% were seen once. Sequenced material: PBMCs or a T cell subset sorted from them (not recorded which). The source of these receptors is a man between 18 and 29 years old who had mild COVID-19 (a few samples of this study predate the infection). Cell type and time point are not known.

There are a few counts of this clonotype. The V gene is TRBV10-3, the J gene TRBJ2-7; D is perhaps TRBD1 or TRBD2 (6 bases each). V was pared by 0 bases and J by 6 bases, with 9 bases between. This CDR3 has 13 amino acids. Germline V gene sequence: CDR1 ENHRY, CDR2 SYGVKD. CDR3 DNA sequence: TGTGCCATCAGTGAGTCTGGGGGGCGCGAGCAGTACGTC. Protein product: CAISESGGREQYV.

The V and J genes are TRBV6-2 or TRBV6-3 and TRBJ2-1; TRBD1 is a possible D gene (6 bases). CDR1 and CDR2 (germline): MNHEY, SVGEGT. This CDR3 is 14 amino acids long. V was shortened by 6 bases and J by 5 bases, with 14 bases between the two germline ends. Here the CDR3 DNA reads TGTGCCAGCAGCTGGACAGCCGTCCACAATGAGCAGTTCTTC. Its translation: CASSWTAVHNEQFF.

The V and J genes are TRBV29-1 and TRBJ2-2; TRBD1 matches 10 bases. The germline gives CDR1 SQVTM, CDR2 ANQGSEA. This CDR3 is 16 amino acids long. With 3 bases clipped from V and 5 bases from J, the junction kept 9 bases outside the gene matches. The CDR3 nucleotides are TGCAGCGTTGACTTCGGGGGACAGGGGACTACCGGGGAGCTGTTTTTT. It encodes CSVDFGGQGTTGELFF.

This chain connects TRBV6-5 to TRBJ2-4; D may be TRBD2 (7 bases). The CDR3 is 14 amino acids. V shed 7 bases and J shed 6 bases, with 16 bases lying between them. Germline V CDR1 and CDR2: MNHEY, SVGAGI. The CDR3 DNA reads as TGTGCCAGCACCCCCGGCGGGGGCCGAAACATTCAGTACTTC. Encoded protein: CASTPGGGRNIQYF.

This clonotype has a single count. An end of the junction does not agree with germline; a read error may underlie this. This chain uses TRBV2 with TRBJ1-4; TRBD1 is a possible D gene (6 bases). Germline lookup yields CDR1 SNHLY and CDR2 FYNNEI. The CDR3 sequence is 12 residues long. The CDR3 nucleotides are TGTGACAGCAGGAGGGGGGGAGAAAAACTGTTTTTT. Its translation: CDSRRGGEKLFF.

This clonotype has just a few counts. This chain uses TRBV29-1 with TRBJ2-1; 7 bases map to TRBD1. The junction had 5 bases not matched to a gene; V was cut back by 8 bases and J by 4 bases. CDR1 is SQVTM, CDR2 ANQGSEA, per germline. The CDR3 has 12 amino acids. The CDR3 DNA is TGCAGCCTCGAACAGGGGTACAATGAGCAGTTCTTC. Residues: CSLEQGYNEQFF.

J is TRBJ2-5 and V is TRBV9, with 8 positions matching TRBD1. The CDR3 is 14 amino acids. The trim removed 3 bases at V and 3 bases at J, leaving 4 bases unmatched. Germline V gene sequence: CDR1 SGDLS, CDR2 YYNGEE. CDR3 coding DNA: TGTGCCAGCAGCGAGAGGACAGGGAAAGAGACCCAGTACTTC. Protein product: CASSERTGKETQYF.

In its sample, this clonotype was seen a few times. This chain joins TRBV4-1 and TRBJ1-1, with TRBD1 matching over 8 bases. J lost 4 bases, V lost 4 bases, and 14 bases had no gene match. Germline V gene lookup returns CDR1 MGHRA and CDR2 YSYEKL. The CDR3 runs 17 residues. The CDR3 bases are TGCGCCAGCAGCCGCGGACAGGGAATAGGCGTCGGCACTGAAGCTTTCTTT. Translated, it gives CASSRGQGIGVGTEAFF.

The chain combines TRBV20-1 with TRBJ2-5; 8 nucleotides match TRBD1. This CDR3 contains 18 residues. The V gene end was trimmed by 0 bases and the J gene end by 5 bases; junction bases not matched to a gene: 17. The germline V gene encodes CDR1 DFQATT and CDR2 SNEGSKA (reference sequence). For the CDR3, the DNA is TGCAGTGCTAGAGAGACCTCACGCCCCAGGGGGCGAAAGGAGACCCAGTACTTC. This sequence encodes CSARETSRPRGRKETQYF.

The chain combines TRBV4-3 with TRBJ2-1; D call uncertain. The CDR3 length is 14 residues. In germline, CDR1 is LGHNA, CDR2 YSLEER. Trimming took 4 bases from V and 8 from J, leaving 15 bases between them. The CDR3 is CASSRTTASDEQFF. For the CDR3, the DNA is TGCGCCAGCAGCCGAACGACGGCGAGCGATGAGCAGTTCTTC.

This clonotype was picked up a small number of times. The chain is built from TRBV4-1 and TRBJ2-3; TRBD2 matches at 12 bases. Trimming cost V 4 bases and J 2 bases; bases outside gene matches: 1. The CDR3 has 15 residues. Germline loops: CDR1 MGHRA, CDR2 YSYEKL. For the CDR3, the DNA is TGCGCCAGCAGCCGGACTAGCGGGGACACAGATACGCAGTATTTT. Its translation: CASSRTSGDTDTQYF.

In this sample, this clonotype turned up a few times. V gene TRBV5-1 combines with J gene TRBJ2-1; no definite D call. The length of the CDR3 is 13 residues. In germline, CDR1 is SGHRS, CDR2 YFSETQ. V was pared by 3 bases and J by 8 bases, with 12 bases between. CDR3 bases: TGCGCCAGCAGCTGGGCCGGTTGGGATGAGCAGTTCTTC. This gives the protein CASSWAGWDEQFF.

The chain joins TRBV7-9 to TRBJ2-1; 8 bases are a match to TRBD2. This CDR3 spans 12 amino acids. V lost 5 bases, J lost 10 bases, and 4 bases stayed unmatched. CDR1 SEHNR and CDR2 FQNEAQ come from the germline V gene (reference sequence). CDR3 DNA: TGTGCCAGCAGCCCGTTAGCGGGGGAGCAGTTCTTC. Amino acids: CASSPLAGEQFF. Full variable domain (remainder filled in from reference TRBV7-9 and TRBJ2-1): DTGVSQNPRHKITKRGQNVTFRCDPISEHNRLYWYRQTLGQGPEFLTYFQNEAQLEKSRLLSDRFSAERPKGSFSTLEIQRTEQGDSAMYLCASSPLAGEQFFGPGTRLTVL.

This chain connects TRBV4-3 to TRBJ2-3; D ambiguous. Germline V gene sequence: CDR1 LGHNA, CDR2 YSLEER. V gave up 0 bases and J gave up 10 bases, with 11 bases separating them. The length of the CDR3 is 13 residues. As DNA, the CDR3 is TGCGCCAGCAGCCAAGATTTCACCCTGCCGCAGTATTTT. Its protein product is CASSQDFTLPQYF.

This clonotype was seen a handful of times. The gene calls are TRBV7-2 and TRBJ2-1; D is unresolved. Per the germline V gene, CDR1 is SGHTA and CDR2 is FQGNSA. There are 11 residues in the CDR3. The V and J ends lost 5 bases and 8 bases respectively, with 7 bases between them. CDR3 bases: TGTGCCAGCAGCCTCATTTATGAGCAGTTCTTC. Encoded protein: CASSLIYEQFF. The whole variable domain, filled in from reference TRBV7-2 and TRBJ2-1, reads GAGVSQSPSNKVTEKGKDVELRCDPISGHTALYWYRQSLGQGLEFLIYFQGNSAPDKSGLPSDRFSAERTGGSVSTLTIQRTQQEDSAVYLCASSLIYEQFFGPGTRLTVL.

The chain carries TRBV5-1 and TRBJ2-1; 10 bases are a match to TRBD2. The CDR3 is 15 amino acids. Germline trimming cut 4 bases from V and 6 bases from J; bases unmatched to any gene: 7. The germline V gene encodes CDR1 SGHRS and CDR2 YFSETQ. The CDR3 nucleotides are TGCGCCAGCAGCGCGGGGACTAGCGTTCTCAATGAGCAGTTCTTC. It translates to CASSAGTSVLNEQFF.

The chain employs TRBV4-1 and TRBJ1-5; D gene ambiguous. This CDR3 spans 11 amino acids. Trimming pared 1 base from V and 9 bases from J, leaving 4 bases between. Germline assignment: CDR1 MGHRA and CDR2 YSYEKL. CDR3 loop: CASSQGGPQHF. The CDR3 bases are TGCGCCAGCAGCCAAGGAGGGCCCCAGCATTTT.

The V gene is TRBV7-6, the J gene TRBJ1-5, with a possible D match to TRBD1 (6 bases). The length of the CDR3 is 13 residues. Looked up from germline, CDR1 is SGHVS and CDR2 is FNYEAQ. V was shortened by 1 base and J by 7 bases, with 8 bases between the two germline ends. The CDR3 region has the DNA TGTGCCAGCAGCTTAGGACAGGCCCAGCCCCAGCATTTT. Its protein is CASSLGQAQPQHF.

This clonotype has a handful of counts. This rearrangement joins TRBV7-8 to TRBJ2-3, with 11 bases fitting TRBD2. The CDR3 extends over 18 amino acids. Germline CDR1 SGHVS, CDR2 FQNEAQ. The J segment lost 0 bases and the V segment lost 5 bases, leaving 10 bases of the junction unmatched. CDR3 bases: TGTGCCAGCAGCCATTGGACTAGCGGGTACGCTAGCACAGATACGCAGTATTTT. Its translation is CASSHWTSGYASTDTQYF.

The V gene is TRBV4-2, the J gene TRBJ1-6; unclear D gene. This CDR3 is 15 amino acids long. Germline CDR1 LGHNA, CDR2 YNFKEQ. Trimming removed 0 bases at V and 5 bases at J, with 8 bases between. In nucleotides, the CDR3 is TGTGCCAGCAGCCAAGAGTATGGCGATAATTCACCCCTCCACTTT. Amino acids: CASSQEYGDNSPLHF.

Note on this clonotype: Its ends do not fully match the called genes, so a read error is possible. This chain connects TRBV10-3 to TRBJ2-7; D perhaps matches TRBD1 (6 bases). Germline loops: CDR1 ENHRY, CDR2 SYGVKD. The CDR3 length is 13 residues. The CDR3 DNA is TGTGCCATATCCAGGGGAACGGCCTACGATCAGTACTTC. Its translation: CAISRGTAYDQYF.

In its sample, this clonotype was seen many times. The rearrangement links TRBV11-2 to TRBJ2-2; D is ambiguous. Germline CDR1 and CDR2: SGHAT and FQNNGV. This CDR3 is 17 amino acids long. V lost 5 bases, J lost 1 base, and 17 bases lay in between. CDR3 residues: CASSLILTFENTGELFF. CDR3 bases: TGTGCCAGCAGCCTAATATTGACATTCGAGAACACCGGGGAGCTGTTTTTT.

The chain carries TRBV5-1 and TRBJ2-1; no clear D gene. V was trimmed by 7 bases and J by 5 bases, leaving 10 bases between them. This CDR3 contains 12 residues. Germline values: CDR1 SGHRS, CDR2 YFSETQ. CDR3 in amino acids: CASGWGDNEQFF. In DNA, the CDR3 is TGCGCCAGCGGTTGGGGTGACAATGAGCAGTTCTTC.

This clonotype was counted only a few times. CDR3 residues: CASSEWVWETQYF. CDR3 nucleotides: TGTGCCAGCAGTGAATGGGTTTGGGAGACCCAGTACTTC. V is TRBV2 and J is TRBJ2-5; unclear D gene. CDR1 SNHLY and CDR2 FYNNEI come from the germline V gene. Trimming left V 2 bases short and J 5 bases short, with 9 bases between. The CDR3 consists of 13 residues.